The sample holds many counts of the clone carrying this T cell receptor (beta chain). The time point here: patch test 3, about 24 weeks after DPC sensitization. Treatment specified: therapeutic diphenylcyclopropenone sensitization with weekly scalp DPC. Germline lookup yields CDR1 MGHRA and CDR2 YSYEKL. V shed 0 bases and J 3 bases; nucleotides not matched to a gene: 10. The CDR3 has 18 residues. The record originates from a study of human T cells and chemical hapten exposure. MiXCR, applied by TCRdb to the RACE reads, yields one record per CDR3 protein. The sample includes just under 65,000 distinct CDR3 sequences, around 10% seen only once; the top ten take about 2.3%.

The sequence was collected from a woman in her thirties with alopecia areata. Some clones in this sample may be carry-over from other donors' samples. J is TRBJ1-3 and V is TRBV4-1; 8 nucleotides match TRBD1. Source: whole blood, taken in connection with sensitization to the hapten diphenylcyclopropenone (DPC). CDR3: CASSQEQRTGNLGNTIYF. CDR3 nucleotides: TGCGCCAGCAGCCAAGAACAGCGGACAGGGAACCTTGGAAACACCATATATTTT.